Listed here are 2 T cell receptor beta chains from one sample, sequenced in a study of technical replicates of blood from several donors. TCRdb keeps only in-frame clones here, not all; method: immunoSEQ multiplex PCR. The data contain 75,000 to 100,000 clones, 90% to 95% of them seen just once; the ten biggest clones take up 0.38%. Sequences were obtained from T cells isolated from PBMCs. The receptors were sampled from a human donor in good health.

This clone was detected once. J is TRBJ2-1 and V is TRBV29-1; 8 bases fit TRBD2. The trim removed 5 bases at V and 7 bases at J, leaving 4 bases unmatched. The germline V gene encodes CDR1 SQVTM and CDR2 ANQGSEA. The CDR3 has 12 residues. In nucleotides, the CDR3 is TGCAGCGTTTATAGCGGGAAAAATGAGCAGTTCTTC. Its translation: CSVYSGKNEQFF.

The table lists this clone with a count of one. This chain uses TRBV10-1 with TRBJ2-1, with 7 bases aligning to TRBD1. With V trimmed by 6 bases and J by 7 bases, 0 bases remained unmatched. The CDR3 has 11 residues. CDR1 and CDR2 (germline): WNHNN, SYGVQD (reference sequence). CDR3 sequence: CASRGQNEQFF. The CDR3 DNA sequence: TGCGCCAGCAGGGGACAGAATGAGCAGTTCTTC.